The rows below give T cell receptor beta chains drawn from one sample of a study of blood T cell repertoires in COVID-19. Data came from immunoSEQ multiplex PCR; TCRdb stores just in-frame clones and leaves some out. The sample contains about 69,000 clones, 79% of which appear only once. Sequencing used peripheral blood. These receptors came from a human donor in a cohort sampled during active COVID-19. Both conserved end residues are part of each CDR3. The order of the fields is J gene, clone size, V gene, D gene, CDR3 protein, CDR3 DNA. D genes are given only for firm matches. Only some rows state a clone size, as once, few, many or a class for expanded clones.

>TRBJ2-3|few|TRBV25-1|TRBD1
CASSGGTGDTQYF
TGTGCCAGCAGTGGTGGGACAGGAGATACGCAGTATTTT
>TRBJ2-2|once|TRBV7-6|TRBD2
CASSLGGTSRTGELFF
TGTGCCAGCAGCTTAGGGGGGACTAGCCGCACCGGGGAGCTGTTTTTT
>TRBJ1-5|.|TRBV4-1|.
CASSQEGGSQPQHF
TGCGCCAGCAGCCAAGAGGGCGGGAGTCAGCCCCAGCATTTT
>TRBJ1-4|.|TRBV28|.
CASSLRAGGAGEKLFF
TGTGCCAGCAGTTTGAGGGCCGGTGGCGCAGGTGAAAAACTGTTTTTT
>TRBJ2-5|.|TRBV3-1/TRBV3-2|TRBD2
CASSQALTGTSGVALETQYF
TGTGCCAGCAGCCAAGCCCTCACCGGGACTAGCGGGGTAGCCTTAGAGACCCAGTACTTC
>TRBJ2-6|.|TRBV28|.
CASYSGANVLTF
TGTGCATCCTACTCTGGGGCCAACGTCCTGACTTTC
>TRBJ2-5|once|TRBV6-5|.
CASSLQRLVEETQYF
TGTGCCAGCAGTTTACAACGACTAGTCGAAGAGACCCAGTACTTC
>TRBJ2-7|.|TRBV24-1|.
CATSDTGGGYEQYF
TGTGCCACCAGTGATACAGGGGGAGGGTACGAGCAGTACTTC
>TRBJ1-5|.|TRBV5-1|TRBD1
CASSLGGTGINQPQHF
TGCGCCAGCAGCTTGGGTGGGACAGGGATCAATCAGCCCCAGCATTTT
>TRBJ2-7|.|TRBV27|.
CASPNFHEQYF
TGTGCCAGCCCCAATTTCCACGAGCAGTACTTC
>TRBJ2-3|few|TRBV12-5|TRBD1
CASGFGTGEDTQYF
TGTGCTAGTGGTTTCGGGACAGGTGAGGATACGCAGTATTTT
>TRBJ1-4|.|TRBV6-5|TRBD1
CASRTSGTGGEKLFF
TGTGCCAGCAGGACGAGTGGGACAGGTGGAGAAAAACTGTTTTTT
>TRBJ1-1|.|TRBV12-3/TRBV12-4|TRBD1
CASTTGAEAFF
TGTGCCAGCACCACAGGGGCTGAAGCTTTCTTT
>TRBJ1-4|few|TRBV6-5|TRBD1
CASSKTGNEKLFF
TGTGCCAGCAGTAAGACAGGGAATGAAAAACTGTTTTTT
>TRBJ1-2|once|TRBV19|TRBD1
CASSFTATGGLGYTF
TGTGCCAGTAGTTTCACCGCGACAGGGGGCTTAGGCTACACCTTC
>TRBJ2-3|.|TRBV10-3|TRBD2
CAISVTSGVTDTQYF
TGTGCCATCAGCGTGACTAGCGGGGTGACAGATACGCAGTATTTT
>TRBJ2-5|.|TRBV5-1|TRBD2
CASSLGTSGRETQYF
TGCGCCAGCAGCTTGGGGACTAGCGGGAGAGAGACCCAGTACTTC
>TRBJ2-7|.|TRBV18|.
CASSPRTASYEQYF
TGTGCCAGCTCACCGAGGACAGCCTCCTACGAGCAGTACTTC
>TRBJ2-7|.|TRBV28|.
CASSLWDSTYEQYF
TGTGCCAGCAGTTTGTGGGACTCAACCTACGAGCAGTACTTC
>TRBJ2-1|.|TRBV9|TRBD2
CASSERSGDYNEQFF
TGTGCCAGCAGCGAGAGGAGCGGGGACTACAATGAGCAGTTCTTC
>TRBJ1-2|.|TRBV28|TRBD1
CASRIPGQGTSGYTF
TGTGCCAGCAGAATCCCGGGACAGGGGACGTCCGGCTACACCTTC
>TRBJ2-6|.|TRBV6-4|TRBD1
CASSSTGGSGANVLTF
TGTGCCAGCAGTTCGACAGGGGGATCTGGGGCCAACGTCCTGACTTTC
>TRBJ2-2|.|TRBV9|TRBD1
CASSSRTGFTGELFF
TGTGCCAGCAGCTCCCGGACAGGGTTCACCGGGGAGCTGTTTTTT
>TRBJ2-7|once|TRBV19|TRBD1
CASTPDRGYEQYF
TGTGCCAGTACCCCGGACAGGGGTTACGAGCAGTACTTC
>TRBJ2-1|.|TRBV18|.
CASSPKRDIGNEQFF
TGTGCCAGCTCACCGAAGCGGGACATCGGCAATGAGCAGTTCTTC